This T cell receptor beta chain comes out of a study of blood T cell dynamics during melanoma immunotherapy. Time point reported: pre-treatment baseline. V lost 1 base to trimming and J lost 4 bases, with 11 bases between them. CDR3 length: 14 residues. Per the germline V gene, CDR1 is SGHRS and CDR2 is YFSETQ. Profiled with immunoSEQ multiplex PCR; TCRdb holds only in-frame clones, not every one. The sample shows about 5,800 clones, 70% to 90% of them seen only once. The source is a human donor with melanoma. Sequencing used blood, obtained from a patient treated with checkpoint blockade. The rearrangement joins TRBV5-1 to TRBJ1-2; D may be TRBD1 (5 bases). The CDR3 loop reads CASSLTDSLYGYTF. CDR3 DNA: TGCGCCAGCAGCTTGACCGACAGCCTCTATGGCTACACCTTC.